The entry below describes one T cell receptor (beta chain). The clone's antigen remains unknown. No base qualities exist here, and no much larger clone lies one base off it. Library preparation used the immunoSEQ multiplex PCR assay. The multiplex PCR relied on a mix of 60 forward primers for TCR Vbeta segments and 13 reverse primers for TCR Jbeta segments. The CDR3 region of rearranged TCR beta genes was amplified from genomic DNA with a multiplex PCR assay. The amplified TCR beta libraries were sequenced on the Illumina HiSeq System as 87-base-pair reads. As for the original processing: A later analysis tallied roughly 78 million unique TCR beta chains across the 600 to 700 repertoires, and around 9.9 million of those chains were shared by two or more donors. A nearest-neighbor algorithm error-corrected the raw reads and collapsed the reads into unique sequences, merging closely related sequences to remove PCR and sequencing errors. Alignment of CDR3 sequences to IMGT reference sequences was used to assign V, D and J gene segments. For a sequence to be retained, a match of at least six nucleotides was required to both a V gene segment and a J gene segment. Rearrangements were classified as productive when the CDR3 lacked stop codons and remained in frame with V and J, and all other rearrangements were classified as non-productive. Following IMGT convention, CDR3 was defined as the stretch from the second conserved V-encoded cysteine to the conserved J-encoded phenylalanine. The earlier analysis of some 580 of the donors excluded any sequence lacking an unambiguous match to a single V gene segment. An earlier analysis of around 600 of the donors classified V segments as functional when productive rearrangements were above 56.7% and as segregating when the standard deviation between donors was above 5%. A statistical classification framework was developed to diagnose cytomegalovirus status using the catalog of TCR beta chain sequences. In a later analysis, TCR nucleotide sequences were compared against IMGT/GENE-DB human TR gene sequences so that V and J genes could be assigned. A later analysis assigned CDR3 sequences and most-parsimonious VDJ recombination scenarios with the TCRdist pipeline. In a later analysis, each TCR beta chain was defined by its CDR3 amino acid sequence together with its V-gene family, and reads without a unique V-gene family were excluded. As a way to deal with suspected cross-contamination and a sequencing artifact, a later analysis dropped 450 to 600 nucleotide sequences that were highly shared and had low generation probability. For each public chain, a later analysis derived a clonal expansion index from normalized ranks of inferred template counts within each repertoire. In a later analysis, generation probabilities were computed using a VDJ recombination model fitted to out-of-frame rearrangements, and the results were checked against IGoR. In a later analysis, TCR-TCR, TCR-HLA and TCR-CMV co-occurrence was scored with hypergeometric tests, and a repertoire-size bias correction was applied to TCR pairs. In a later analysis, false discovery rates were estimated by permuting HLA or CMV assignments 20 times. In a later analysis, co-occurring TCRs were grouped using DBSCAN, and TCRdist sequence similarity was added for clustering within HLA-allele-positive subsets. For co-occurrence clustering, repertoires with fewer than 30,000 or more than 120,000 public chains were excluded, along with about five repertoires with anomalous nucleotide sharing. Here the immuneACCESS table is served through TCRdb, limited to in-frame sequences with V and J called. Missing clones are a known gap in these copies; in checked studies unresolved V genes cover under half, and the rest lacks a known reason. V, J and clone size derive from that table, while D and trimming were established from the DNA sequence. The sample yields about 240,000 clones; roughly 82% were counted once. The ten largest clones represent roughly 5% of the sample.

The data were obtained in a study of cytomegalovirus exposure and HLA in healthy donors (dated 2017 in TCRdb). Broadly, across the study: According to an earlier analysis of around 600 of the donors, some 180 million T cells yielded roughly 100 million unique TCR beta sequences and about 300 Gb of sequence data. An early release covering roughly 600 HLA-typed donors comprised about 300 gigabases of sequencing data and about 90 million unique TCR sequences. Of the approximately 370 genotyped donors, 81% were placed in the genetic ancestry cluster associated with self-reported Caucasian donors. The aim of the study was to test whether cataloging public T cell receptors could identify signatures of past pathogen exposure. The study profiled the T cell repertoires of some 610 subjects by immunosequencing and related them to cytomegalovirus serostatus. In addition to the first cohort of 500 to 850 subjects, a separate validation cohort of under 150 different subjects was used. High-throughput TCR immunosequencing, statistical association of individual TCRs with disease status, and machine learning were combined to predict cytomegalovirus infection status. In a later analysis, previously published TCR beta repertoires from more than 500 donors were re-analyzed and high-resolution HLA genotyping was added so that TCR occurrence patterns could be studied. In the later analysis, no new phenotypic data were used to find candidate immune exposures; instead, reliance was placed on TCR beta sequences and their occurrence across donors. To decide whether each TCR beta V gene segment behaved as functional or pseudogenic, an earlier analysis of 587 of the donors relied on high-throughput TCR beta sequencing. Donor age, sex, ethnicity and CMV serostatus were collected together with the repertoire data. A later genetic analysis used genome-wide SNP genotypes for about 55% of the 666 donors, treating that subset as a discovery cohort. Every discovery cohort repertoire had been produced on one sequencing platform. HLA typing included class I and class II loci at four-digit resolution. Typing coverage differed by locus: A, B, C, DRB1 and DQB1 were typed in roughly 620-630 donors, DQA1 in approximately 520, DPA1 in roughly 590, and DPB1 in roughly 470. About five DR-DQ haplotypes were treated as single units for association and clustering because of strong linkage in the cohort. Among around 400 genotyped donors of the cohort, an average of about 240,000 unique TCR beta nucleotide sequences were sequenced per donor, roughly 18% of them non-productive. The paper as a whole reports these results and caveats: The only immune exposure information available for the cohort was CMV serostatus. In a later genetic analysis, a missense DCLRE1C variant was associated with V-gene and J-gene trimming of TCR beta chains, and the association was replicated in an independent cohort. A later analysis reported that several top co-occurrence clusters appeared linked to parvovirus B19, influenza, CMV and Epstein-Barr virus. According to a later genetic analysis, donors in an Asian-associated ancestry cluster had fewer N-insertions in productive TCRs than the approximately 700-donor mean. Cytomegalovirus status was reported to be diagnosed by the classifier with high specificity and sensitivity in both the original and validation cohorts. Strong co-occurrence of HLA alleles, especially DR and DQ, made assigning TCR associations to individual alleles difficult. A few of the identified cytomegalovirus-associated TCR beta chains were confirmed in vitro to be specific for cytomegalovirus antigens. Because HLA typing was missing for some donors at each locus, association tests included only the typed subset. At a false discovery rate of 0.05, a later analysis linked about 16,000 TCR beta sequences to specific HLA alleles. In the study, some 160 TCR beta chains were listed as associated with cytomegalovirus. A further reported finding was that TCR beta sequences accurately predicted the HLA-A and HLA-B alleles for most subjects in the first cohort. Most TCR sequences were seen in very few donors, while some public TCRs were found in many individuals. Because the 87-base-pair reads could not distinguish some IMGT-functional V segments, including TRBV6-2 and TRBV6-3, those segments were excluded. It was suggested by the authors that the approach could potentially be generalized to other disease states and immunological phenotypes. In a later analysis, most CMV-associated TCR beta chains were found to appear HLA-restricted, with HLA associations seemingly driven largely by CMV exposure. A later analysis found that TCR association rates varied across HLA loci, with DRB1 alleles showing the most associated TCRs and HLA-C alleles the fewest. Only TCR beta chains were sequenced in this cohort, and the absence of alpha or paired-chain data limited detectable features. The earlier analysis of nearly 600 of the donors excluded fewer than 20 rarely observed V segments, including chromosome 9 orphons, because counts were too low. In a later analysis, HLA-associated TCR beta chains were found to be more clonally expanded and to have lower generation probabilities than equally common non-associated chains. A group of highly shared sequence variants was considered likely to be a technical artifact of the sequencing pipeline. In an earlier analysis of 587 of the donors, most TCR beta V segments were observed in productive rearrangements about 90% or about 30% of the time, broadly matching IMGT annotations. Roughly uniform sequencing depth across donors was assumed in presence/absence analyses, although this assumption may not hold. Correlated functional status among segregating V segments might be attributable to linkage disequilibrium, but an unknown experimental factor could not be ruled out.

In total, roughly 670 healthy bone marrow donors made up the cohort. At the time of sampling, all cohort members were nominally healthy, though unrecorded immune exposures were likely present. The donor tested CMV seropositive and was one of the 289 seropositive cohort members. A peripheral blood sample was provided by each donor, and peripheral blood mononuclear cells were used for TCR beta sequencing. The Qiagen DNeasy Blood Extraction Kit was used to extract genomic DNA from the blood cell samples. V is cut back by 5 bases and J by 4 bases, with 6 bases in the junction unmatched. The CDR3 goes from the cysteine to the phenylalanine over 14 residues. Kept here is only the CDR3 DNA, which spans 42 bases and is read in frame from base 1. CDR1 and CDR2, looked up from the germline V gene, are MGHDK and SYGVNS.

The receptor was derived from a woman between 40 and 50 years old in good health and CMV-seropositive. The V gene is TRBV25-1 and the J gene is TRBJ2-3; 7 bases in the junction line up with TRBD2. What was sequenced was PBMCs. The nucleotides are TGTGCCAGCAGTAGCGGGAACGGGGCAGATACGCAGTATTTT. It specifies CASSSGNGADTQYF.